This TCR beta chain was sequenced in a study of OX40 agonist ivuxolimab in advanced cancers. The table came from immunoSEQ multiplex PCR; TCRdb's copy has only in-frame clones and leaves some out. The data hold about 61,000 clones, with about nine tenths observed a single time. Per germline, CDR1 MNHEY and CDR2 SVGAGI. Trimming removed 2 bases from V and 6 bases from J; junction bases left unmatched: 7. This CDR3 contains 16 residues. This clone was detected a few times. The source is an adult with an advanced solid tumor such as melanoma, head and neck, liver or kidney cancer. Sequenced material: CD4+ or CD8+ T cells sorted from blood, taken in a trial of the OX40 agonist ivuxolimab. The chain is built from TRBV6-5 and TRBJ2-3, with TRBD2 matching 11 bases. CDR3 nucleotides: TGTGCCAGCAGTTACGTACTAGCGGGGGCGGGGGATACGCAGTATTTT. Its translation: CASSYVLAGAGDTQYF.